This entry features one T cell receptor (beta chain) sequence. The antigen is not known. RNA extraction and reverse transcription yielded cDNA as sequencing template. Clones were sequenced by immunoSEQ multiplex PCR, and TCRdb holds only the in-frame ones, with some missing. Here the sample spans 200,000 or so clones, 58% being singletons. The record originates from a study of CD8+ T cells in alopecia areata. Study-level results: Only one nonresponder was present, which leaves the link between baseline CD8+ expansion and response uncertain.

Treatment indicated: oral pan-JAK inhibitor, 5-10 mg twice daily. V lost 4 bases and J 6 bases, leaving 19 bases between the germline ends. CDR1 is SGHRS and CDR2 is YFSETQ in the germline V gene. The CDR3 covers 16 residues. The sequence came from a human donor with alopecia areata. This chain uses TRBV5-1 with TRBJ1-4, with D tentatively TRBD1 (6 bases). The material was CD4+ T cells sorted from blood, obtained at week 24, from a patient treated with tofacitinib. CDR3 bases: TGCGCCAGCAGCCAAGGTCAACAGGGTTCGCATGAAAAACTGTTTTTT. Translating gives CASSQGQQGSHEKLFF.